The present entry profiles one T cell receptor beta chain with its context. What it binds is not known. TCR beta CDR3 was sequenced at survey depth on immunoSEQ. Libraries were prepared by immunoSEQ multiplex PCR; TCRdb keeps only in-frame clonotypes and omits some of them. Of fewer than 7,000 clones listed, about 70% are singletons. These data are taken from a study of CD8 T cell repertoires and HIV-1 epitope variants. Study information: Epitopes were three Gag families plus Nef HW9 and YT9.

The ends were cut back, 3 bases at V and 5 bases at J, with 29 bases in the middle. The CDR3 length is 19 residues. Germline CDR1 MDHEN, CDR2 SYDVKM. Material: cultured CD8+ T cells derived from PBMCs. V gene TRBV28 combines with J gene TRBJ2-7; D may be TRBD1 (5 bases). The sequence came from a male donor with HIV. The CDR3 sequence: CASSFPTPGGRGPMHEQYF. The CDR3 DNA reads as TGTGCCAGCAGTTTCCCCACCCCAGGCGGAAGGGGTCCCATGCACGAGCAGTACTTC.